Shown below are 13 T cell receptor beta chains from a single sample sequenced in a study of blood T cells in healthy people across ages. A second about 6 to 11 cycle PCR used barcoded and J-beta primers. TCRdb reprocessed the 5' RACE reads via MiXCR and lists one record per CDR3 protein. This sample carries 550,000 to 700,000 distinct CDR3 sequences, about 25% of them seen once, and the ten largest clones take less than 20%. Source material: blood. The receptors here all came from a woman in her 70s in good health.

The rearrangement links TRBV5-4 to TRBJ2-5, with 7 bases aligning to TRBD1. The CDR3 totals 14 residues. CDR1 and CDR2 from the germline V gene are SGHNT and YYREEE (reference sequence). J lost 1 base, V lost 6 bases, and 6 bases had no gene match. CDR3 region: CASTTTGFQETQYF. The CDR3 DNA is TGTGCCAGCACCACGACAGGGTTCCAAGAGACCCAGTACTTC.

In its sample, this clonotype was seen a few times. The V gene is TRBV18, the J gene TRBJ2-1; weak D call: TRBD2 (6 bases). CDR1 and CDR2 (germline): KGHSH, LQKENI. The CDR3 has 15 residues. V gave up 4 bases and J gave up 3 bases, with 13 bases separating them. CDR3 DNA: TGTGCCAGCTCACGGTCAGGCGGGGACTACAATGAGCAGTTCTTC. Translating gives CASSRSGGDYNEQFF.

This clonotype has a handful of counts. V usage is TRBV2 and J usage is TRBJ2-5; TRBD2 might be the D (6 bases). This CDR3 has 15 residues. Germline CDR1 reads SNHLY; CDR2 reads FYNNEI. V was shortened by 5 bases and J by 3 bases, with 16 bases between the two germline ends. The CDR3: CASSPLLSGEETQYF. In DNA, the CDR3 is TGTGCCAGCAGTCCGCTTCTATCGGGAGAAGAGACCCAGTACTTC.

This clonotype was picked up a small number of times. V usage is TRBV12-3 or TRBV12-4 and J usage is TRBJ2-4; D unclear. V shed 4 bases and J shed 5 bases, with 12 bases lying between them. The CDR3 extends over 14 amino acids. This CDR3 is CASSSVRYENIQYF. The CDR3 bases are TGTGCCAGCAGTTCTGTGAGATATGAAAACATTCAGTACTTC.

The gene calls are TRBV4-2 and TRBJ2-1, with 9 nucleotides matching TRBD2. Germline V gene data show CDR1 as LGHNA and CDR2 as YNFKEQ. The CDR3 runs to 19 residues. The V gene end was trimmed by 0 bases and the J gene end by 1 base; junction bases not matched to a gene: 10. CDR3 amino acids: CASSQEGPLSGRSYNEQFF. Written as DNA, the CDR3 is TGTGCCAGCAGCCAAGAGGGGCCCCTAAGCGGGAGGTCCTACAATGAGCAGTTCTTC.

The chain links TRBV7-2 to TRBJ2-2; D remains unclear. Germline lookup yields CDR1 SGHTA and CDR2 FQGNSA. V was cut by 5 bases and J by 5 bases, with 12 bases left in between. This CDR3 has 14 residues. CDR3 sequence (DNA): TGTGCCAGCAGCCCTAGAAGTGGGACCGGGGAGCTGTTTTTT. This gives the protein CASSPRSGTGELFF.

This clonotype was found a few times. The chain combines TRBV21-1 with TRBJ1-6. TRBV21-1 is annotated as a pseudogene. The CDR3 sequence is 17 residues long. In DNA, the CDR3 is TGTGCCAGCAGCAAGTACCCAATCGCAGACCTTAGGTCACCCCTCCACTTT. Protein: CASSKYPIADLRSPLHF.

This clonotype came up a few times. The CDR3, as DNA: TGCGCCAGCAGCCAAGATAACAGGGGAACCTATGGCTACACCTTC. This codes for CASSQDNRGTYGYTF. The V call is TRBV4-1, the J call TRBJ1-2; the match to TRBD1 covers 7 bases. The CDR3 covers 15 residues. Germline lookup yields CDR1 MGHRA and CDR2 YSYEKL. J gave up 4 bases and V 0 bases, and 5 bases lay outside the gene matches.

V usage is TRBV29-1 and J usage is TRBJ2-3; TRBD2 matches 10 bases. This CDR3 comprises 13 residues. The trim removed 7 bases at V and 2 bases at J, leaving 3 bases unmatched. Germline lookup yields CDR1 SQVTM and CDR2 ANQGSEA. The chain's CDR3 is CSEAGGFTDTQYF. CDR3 bases: TGCAGCGAAGCGGGGGGGTTCACAGATACGCAGTATTTT.

This clonotype has only one observation. This chain links TRBV12-3 or TRBV12-4 with TRBJ2-5; D gene uncertain. The assigned J gene may be wrong: the sequence end matches TRBJ2-7 better. The length of the CDR3 is 13 residues. For the CDR3, the DNA is TGTGCCAGCAGTTCGGCTTTAGGCGGCGAGCAGTACTTC. The encoded protein is CASSSALGGEQYF.

This clonotype was counted a few times. The V gene is TRBV6-1, the J gene TRBJ2-7; weak D call: TRBD2 (5 bases). CDR1 MNHNS and CDR2 SASEGT come from the germline V gene. The CDR3 runs to 15 residues. The V gene lost 3 bases and the J gene lost 3 bases, with 15 bases spanning the gap. The DNA for the CDR3 is TGTGCCAGCAGTGAGGCACCAGGAGGTGTCTACGAGCAGTACTTC. This sequence encodes CASSEAPGGVYEQYF.

V is TRBV12-3 or TRBV12-4 and J is TRBJ1-2, with a tentative D call TRBD1 (6 bases). CDR3 size: 15 residues. Trimming removed 5 bases at V and 4 bases at J, with 17 bases between. The CDR3 region has the DNA TGTGCCAGCAGTGTATACCCCGGGACACTCTATGGCTACACCTTC. This codes for CASSVYPGTLYGYTF.

V usage is TRBV11-2 and J usage is TRBJ2-1; D perhaps matches TRBD1 (6 bases). V shed 5 bases and J shed 7 bases, with 18 bases lying between them. Per germline, CDR1 SGHAT and CDR2 FQNNGV. The CDR3 covers 15 residues. The CDR3 bases are TGTGCCAGCAGCGACCCAGGGGAAGTGACAAATGAGCAGTTCTTC. It translates to CASSDPGEVTNEQFF.